The 12 T cell receptor beta chains in this list originate from one sample, sequenced in a study of blood T cell repertoires in COVID-19. Clones were read by immunoSEQ multiplex PCR, and TCRdb kept only the in-frame ones, dropping some. The table lists 300,000 or so clones, 89% of them singletons, with 5% to 7.5% in the top ten. Sample: peripheral blood. These receptors all stem from a man aged 18 to 29 who had recovered from COVID-19.

In this sample, this clone turned up once. The gene calls are TRBV7-2 and TRBJ2-7, with D maybe TRBD1 (6 bases). The V end was cut by 2 bases, the J end by 1 base, with 15 bases between. The CDR3 is 16 amino acids. Germline V gene sequence: CDR1 SGHTA, CDR2 FQGNSA. The CDR3 sequence is CASSLLQGMSSYEQYF. DNA for the CDR3: TGTGCCAGCAGCTTATTACAGGGCATGTCGTCCTACGAGCAGTACTTC.

V gene TRBV5-1 combines with J gene TRBJ1-1; 7 nucleotides match TRBD1. This CDR3 is built from 13 residues. The V segment lost 5 bases and the J segment 7 bases; nucleotides outside the gene matches: 8. Germline V gene data show CDR1 as SGHRS and CDR2 as YFSETQ. The CDR3 coding sequence is TGCGCCAGCAGTCGGACAGGAGGTGATGAAGCTTTCTTT. This gives the protein CASSRTGGDEAFF.

The CDR3 region has the DNA TGTGCCAGCAGCCTACAGTTGGGGAACACTGAAGCTTTCTTT. This encodes CASSLQLGNTEAFF. The V call is TRBV6-5, the J call TRBJ1-1; D is uncertain. Looked up from germline, CDR1 is MNHEY and CDR2 is SVGAGI. The CDR3 covers 14 residues. The V gene lost 6 bases and the J gene lost 1 base, with 12 bases spanning the gap.

V is TRBV7-2 and J is TRBJ2-7; TRBD1 matches 8 bases. The V gene end was trimmed by 0 bases and the J gene end by 4 bases; junction bases not matched to a gene: 8. Germline V CDR1 and CDR2: SGHTA, FQGNSA. The CDR3 length is 16 residues. CDR3 bases: TGTGCCAGCAGCTTAGCTTGGGGAGGACAGGGTTACGAGCAGTACTTC. Residues: CASSLAWGGQGYEQYF. Full variable domain (missing parts from reference TRBV7-2 and TRBJ2-7): GAGVSQSPSNKVTEKGKDVELRCDPISGHTALYWYRQSLGQGLEFLIYFQGNSAPDKSGLPSDRFSAERTGGSVSTLTIQRTQQEDSAVYLCASSLAWGGQGYEQYFGPGTRLTVT.

The rearrangement joins TRBV5-1 to TRBJ1-1; D ambiguous. The V end was cut by 1 base, the J end by 5 bases, with 9 bases between. The CDR3 totals 13 residues. CDR1 and CDR2 (germline): SGHRS, YFSETQ. In DNA, the CDR3 is TGCGCCAGCAGCTTGTTTAGAGGGACTGAAGCTTTCTTT. It is translated as CASSLFRGTEAFF.

The chain links TRBV9 to TRBJ1-2, with 8 bases that match TRBD1. Germline V gene sequence: CDR1 SGDLS, CDR2 YYNGEE. Losses at the gene ends were 5 bases for V and 8 bases for J; bases not matched to a gene: 8. The CDR3 loop spans 13 amino acids. CDR3 region: CASSEGTGEGYTF. The CDR3, as DNA: TGTGCCAGCAGTGAGGGGACAGGCGAAGGCTACACCTTC. The full variable domain, in which reference TRBV9 and TRBJ1-2 provide the parts outside the CDR3, is DSGVTQTPKHLITATGQRVTLRCSPRSGDLSVYWYQQSLDQGLQFLIQYYNGEERAKGNILERFSAQQFPDLHSELNLSSLELGDSALYFCASSEGTGEGYTFGSGTRLTVV.

The chain recombines TRBV11-2 with TRBJ2-7; TRBD2 aligns across 12 bases. J gave up 6 bases and V 8 bases, and 11 bases lay outside the gene matches. The CDR3 runs 15 residues. Germline V gene sequence: CDR1 SGHAT, CDR2 FQNNGV. The CDR3 DNA sequence: TGTGCCAGCGGTCTAACTAGCGGGAGGTCCCGCGAGCAGTACTTC. It encodes CASGLTSGRSREQYF.

V is TRBV11-2 and J is TRBJ2-3; 8 bases are a match to TRBD1. The CDR3 is 18 amino acids. V shed 3 bases, J shed 1 base, and the junction held 12 bases outside the gene matches. Germline V gives CDR1 SGHAT, CDR2 FQNNGV. The CDR3 DNA sequence: TGTGCCAGCAGCTTTCCGGGACAGGATAAATTTGGCACAGATACGCAGTATTTT. Translated: CASSFPGQDKFGTDTQYF.

The chain carries TRBV19 and TRBJ2-1; 12 nucleotides match TRBD1. This CDR3 contains 15 residues. Germline V gene sequence: CDR1 LNHDA, CDR2 SQIVND (reference sequence). Losses at the gene ends were 5 bases for V and 7 bases for J; bases not matched to a gene: 6. This chain's CDR3 is CASSPRDRGPNEQFF. The CDR3 DNA reads as TGTGCCAGTAGTCCCCGGGACAGGGGGCCAAATGAGCAGTTCTTC.

The J gene is TRBJ2-1, the V gene TRBV13; the match to TRBD2 covers 8 bases. CDR1 is PRHDT and CDR2 is FYEKMQ in the germline V gene (reference sequence). This CDR3 has 15 residues. Trimming cost V 5 bases and J 7 bases; bases outside gene matches: 10. DNA of the CDR3: TGTGCCAGCAGCCCCGGGACTAGTGGAGGGAATGAGCAGTTCTTC. It is translated as CASSPGTSGGNEQFF.

The chain carries TRBV18 and TRBJ2-3; 11 bases agree with TRBD2. Germline CDR1 is KGHSH and CDR2 is LQKENI. The V and J ends lost 0 bases and 7 bases, in that order; junction bases with no gene match: 9. The CDR3 length is 17 residues. The CDR3 nucleotides read TGTGCCAGCTCACCACCGAGTCTAGCGGGGGGCGGATATACGCAGTATTTT. Translating gives CASSPPSLAGGGYTQYF.

This clone was detected only once. The J gene is TRBJ1-1, the V gene TRBV6-5; D gene uncertain. The germline V gene has CDR1 MNHEY and CDR2 SVGAGI. With 2 bases removed from V and 4 bases from J, the gap between germline ends came to 8 bases. This CDR3 region has 13 residues. This chain's CDR3 is CASSYAMVTEAFF. The CDR3 coding sequence is TGTGCCAGCAGTTACGCTATGGTCACTGAAGCTTTCTTT.